This entry describes one T cell receptor delta chain. Being one base from a much bigger clone, this may be a read error. The data derive from a study of gamma-delta chains in newborns, infants, children. About the study: Microbial exposure reportedly drives polyclonal innate γδ T cell expansion after birth.

V was pared by 2 bases and J by 2 bases, with 8 bases of the junction left unmatched. From germline, CDR1 is GEAIGNYY and CDR2 EKD. The CDR3 consists of 17 residues. TCRdb reapplied CATT to the reads. There are approximately 5,000 delta-chain clones in the sample; about 5% occur only once, and 5% to 7% lies in the top ten. The sequenced sample consisted of blood. This chain uses TRDV2 with TRDJ2; 9 bases agree with TRDD3. This clonotype originated in a child who was a newborn, infant or young child, either healthy, febrile or measles-vaccinated (not recorded which). This chain's CDR3 is CACDKLEGIRLTAQLFF. The DNA of the CDR3 is TGTGCCTGTGACAAATTAGAGGGGATACGGTTGACAGCACAACTCTTCTTT.